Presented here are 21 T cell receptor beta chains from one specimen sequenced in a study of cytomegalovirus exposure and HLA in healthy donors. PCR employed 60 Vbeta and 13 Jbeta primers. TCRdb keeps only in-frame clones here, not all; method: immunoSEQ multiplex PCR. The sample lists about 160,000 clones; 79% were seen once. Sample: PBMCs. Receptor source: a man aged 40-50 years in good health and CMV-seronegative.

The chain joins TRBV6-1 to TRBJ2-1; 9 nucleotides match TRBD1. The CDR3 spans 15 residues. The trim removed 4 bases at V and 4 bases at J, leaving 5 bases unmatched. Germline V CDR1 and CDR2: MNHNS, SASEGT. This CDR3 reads CASSAGTGHYNEQFF. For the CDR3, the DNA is TGTGCCAGCAGTGCCGGGACAGGGCATTACAATGAGCAGTTCTTC.

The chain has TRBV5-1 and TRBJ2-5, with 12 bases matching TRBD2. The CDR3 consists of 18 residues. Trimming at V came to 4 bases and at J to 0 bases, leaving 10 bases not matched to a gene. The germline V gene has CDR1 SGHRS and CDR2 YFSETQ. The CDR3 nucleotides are TGCGCCAGCAGCCCGGGACTAGCGGGTCCAATATACCAAGAGACCCAGTACTTC. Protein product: CASSPGLAGPIYQETQYF.

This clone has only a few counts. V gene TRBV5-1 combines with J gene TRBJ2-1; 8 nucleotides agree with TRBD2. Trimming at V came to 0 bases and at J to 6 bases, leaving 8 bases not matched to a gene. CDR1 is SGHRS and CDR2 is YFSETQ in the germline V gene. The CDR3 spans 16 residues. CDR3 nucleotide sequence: TGCGCCAGCAGCTTGGCCGGGGGACTAGTGTCCAATGAGCAGTTCTTC. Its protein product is CASSLAGGLVSNEQFF.

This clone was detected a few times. For the CDR3, the DNA is TGTGCCAGCAGCGGAGGGGAGTACGAGCAGTACTTC. It codes for CASSGGEYEQYF. The chain joins TRBV5-4 to TRBJ2-7, with D possibly matching TRBD2 (6 bases). Trimming took off 4 bases at V and 4 bases at J, with 9 bases between the two ends. The germline V gene has CDR1 SGHNT and CDR2 YYREEE (reference sequence). CDR3 size: 12 residues.

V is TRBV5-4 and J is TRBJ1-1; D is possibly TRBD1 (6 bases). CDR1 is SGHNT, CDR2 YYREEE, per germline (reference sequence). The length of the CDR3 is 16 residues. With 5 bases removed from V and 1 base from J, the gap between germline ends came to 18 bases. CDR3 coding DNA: TGTGCCAGCAGACCAATGGACAGATCTCAGAACACTGAAGCTTTCTTT. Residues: CASRPMDRSQNTEAFF.

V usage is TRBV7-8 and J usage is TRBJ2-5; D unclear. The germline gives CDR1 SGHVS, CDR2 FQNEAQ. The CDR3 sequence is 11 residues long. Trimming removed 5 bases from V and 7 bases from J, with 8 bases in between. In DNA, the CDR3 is TGTGCCAGCAGCCACGGTGGGACCCAGTACTTC. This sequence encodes CASSHGGTQYF. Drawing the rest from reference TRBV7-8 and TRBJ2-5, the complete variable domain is GAGVSQSPRYKVAKRGQDVALRCDPISGHVSLFWYQQALGQGPEFLTYFQNEAQLDKSGLPSDRFFAERPEGSVSTLKIQRTQQEDSAVYLCASSHGGTQYFGPGTRLLVL.

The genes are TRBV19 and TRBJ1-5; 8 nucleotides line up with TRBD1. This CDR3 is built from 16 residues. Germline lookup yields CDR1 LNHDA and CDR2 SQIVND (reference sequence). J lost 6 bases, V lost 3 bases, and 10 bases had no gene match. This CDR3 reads CASSILSRGQGQPQHF. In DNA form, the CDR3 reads TGTGCCAGTAGTATTTTGTCCAGGGGGCAAGGTCAGCCCCAGCATTTT.

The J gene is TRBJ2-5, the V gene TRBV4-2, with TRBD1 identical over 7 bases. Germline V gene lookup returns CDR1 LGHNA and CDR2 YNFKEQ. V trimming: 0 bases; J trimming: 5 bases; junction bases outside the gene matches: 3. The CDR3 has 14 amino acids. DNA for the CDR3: TGTGCCAGCAGCCAAGAAGGGGGCGAGGAGACCCAGTACTTC. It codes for CASSQEGGEETQYF.

The CDR3 DNA is TGTGCCAGCAGGCAAGACAGGGTGGCCAAAAACATTCAGTACTTC. Translating it yields CASRQDRVAKNIQYF. The rearrangement joins TRBV28 to TRBJ2-4; 7 nucleotides line up with TRBD1. V gave up 6 bases and J gave up 1 base; unmatched junction bases: 6. CDR3 length: 15 residues. In germline, CDR1 is MDHEN, CDR2 SYDVKM. Full variable domain (rest looked up from reference TRBV28 and TRBJ2-4): DVKVTQSSRYLVKRTGEKVFLECVQDMDHENMFWYRQDPGLGLRLIYFSYDVKMKEKGDIPEGYSVSREKKERFSLILESASTNQTSMYLCASRQDRVAKNIQYFGAGTRLSVL.

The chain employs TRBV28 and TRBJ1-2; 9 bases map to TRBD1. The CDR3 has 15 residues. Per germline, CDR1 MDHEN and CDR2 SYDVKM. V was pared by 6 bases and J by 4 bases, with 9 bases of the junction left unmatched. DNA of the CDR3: TGTGCCAGCAGGGAAACAGGGGGCAGCCTCTATGGCTACACCTTC. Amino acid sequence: CASRETGGSLYGYTF.

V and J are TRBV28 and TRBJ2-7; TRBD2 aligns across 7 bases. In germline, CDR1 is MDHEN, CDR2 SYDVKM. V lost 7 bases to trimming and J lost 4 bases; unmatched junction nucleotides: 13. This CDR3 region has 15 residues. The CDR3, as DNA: TGTGCCAGCAAGCTGAGCGGGGTCCTGGGATACGAGCAGTACTTC. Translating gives CASKLSGVLGYEQYF. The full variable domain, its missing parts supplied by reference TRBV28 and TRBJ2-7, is DVKVTQSSRYLVKRTGEKVFLECVQDMDHENMFWYRQDPGLGLRLIYFSYDVKMKEKGDIPEGYSVSREKKERFSLILESASTNQTSMYLCASKLSGVLGYEQYFGPGTRLTVT.

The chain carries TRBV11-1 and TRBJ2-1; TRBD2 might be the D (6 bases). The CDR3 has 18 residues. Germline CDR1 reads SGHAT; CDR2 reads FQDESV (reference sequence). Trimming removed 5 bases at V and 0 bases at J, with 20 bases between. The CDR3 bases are TGTGCCAGCAGCCCGGCATGGCTAGCGTTGAGCTCCTACAATGAGCAGTTCTTC. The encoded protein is CASSPAWLALSSYNEQFF.

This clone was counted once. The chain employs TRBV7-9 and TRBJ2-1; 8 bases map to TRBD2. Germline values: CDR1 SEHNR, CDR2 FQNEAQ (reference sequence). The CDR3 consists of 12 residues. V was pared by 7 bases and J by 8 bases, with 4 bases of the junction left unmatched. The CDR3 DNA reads TGTGCCAGCATTGAGACTAGCGATGAGCAGTTCTTC. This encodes CASIETSDEQFF.

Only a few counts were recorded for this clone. The CDR3 nucleotides are TGTGCCAGCATAACAGGGTCTTTTCCCTATGGCTACACCTTC. Protein: CASITGSFPYGYTF. This chain uses TRBV6-5 with TRBJ1-2; weak D call: TRBD1 (6 bases). V was pared by 7 bases and J by 4 bases, with 16 bases between. CDR1 and CDR2 from the germline V gene are MNHEY and SVGAGI. The CDR3 sequence is 14 residues long.

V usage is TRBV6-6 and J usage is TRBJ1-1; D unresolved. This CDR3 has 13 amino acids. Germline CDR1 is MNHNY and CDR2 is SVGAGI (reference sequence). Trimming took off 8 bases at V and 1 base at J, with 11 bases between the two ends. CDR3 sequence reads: CASGDRENTEAFF. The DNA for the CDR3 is TGTGCCAGCGGTGATAGAGAGAACACTGAAGCTTTCTTT.

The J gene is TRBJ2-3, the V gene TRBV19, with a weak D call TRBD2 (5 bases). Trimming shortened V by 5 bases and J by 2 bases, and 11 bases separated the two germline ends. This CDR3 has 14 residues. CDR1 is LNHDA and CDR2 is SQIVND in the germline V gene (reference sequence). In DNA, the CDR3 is TGTGCCAGTAGTCTGGACGGGAACACAGATACGCAGTATTTT. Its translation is CASSLDGNTDTQYF.

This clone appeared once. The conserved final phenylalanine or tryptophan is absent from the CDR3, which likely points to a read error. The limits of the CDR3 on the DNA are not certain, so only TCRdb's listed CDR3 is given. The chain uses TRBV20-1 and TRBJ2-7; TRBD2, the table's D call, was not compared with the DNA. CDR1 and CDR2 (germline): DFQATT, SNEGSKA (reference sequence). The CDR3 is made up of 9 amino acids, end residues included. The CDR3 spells CSAPRTRKI.

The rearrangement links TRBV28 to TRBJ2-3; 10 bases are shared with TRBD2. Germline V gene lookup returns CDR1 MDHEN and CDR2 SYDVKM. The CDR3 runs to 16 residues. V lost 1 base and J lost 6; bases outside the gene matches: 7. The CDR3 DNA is TGTGCCAGCAGTTTATTGTCTAGCGGGAGTGGGGATACGCAGTATTTT. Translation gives CASSLLSSGSGDTQYF.

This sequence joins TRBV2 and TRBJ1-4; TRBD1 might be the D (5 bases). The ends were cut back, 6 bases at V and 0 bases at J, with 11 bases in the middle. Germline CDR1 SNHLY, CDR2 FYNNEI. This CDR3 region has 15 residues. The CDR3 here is CASSPQGATNEKLFF. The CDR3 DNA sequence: TGTGCCAGCAGCCCCCAGGGTGCAACTAATGAAAAACTGTTTTTT.

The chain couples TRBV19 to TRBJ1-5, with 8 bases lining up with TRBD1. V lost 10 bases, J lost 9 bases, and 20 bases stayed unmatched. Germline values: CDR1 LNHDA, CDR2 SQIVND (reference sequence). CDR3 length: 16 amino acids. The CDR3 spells CATSPRTGTGLTPQHF. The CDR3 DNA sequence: TGTGCCACCAGCCCCCGGACAGGGACAGGACTTACGCCCCAGCATTTT.

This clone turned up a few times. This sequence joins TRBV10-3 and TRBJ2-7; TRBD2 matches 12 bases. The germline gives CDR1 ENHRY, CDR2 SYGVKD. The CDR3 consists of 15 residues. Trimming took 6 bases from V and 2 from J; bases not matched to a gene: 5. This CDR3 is CAIRELAGGPYEQYF. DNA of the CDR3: TGTGCCATCAGGGAACTAGCGGGAGGTCCCTACGAGCAGTACTTC.